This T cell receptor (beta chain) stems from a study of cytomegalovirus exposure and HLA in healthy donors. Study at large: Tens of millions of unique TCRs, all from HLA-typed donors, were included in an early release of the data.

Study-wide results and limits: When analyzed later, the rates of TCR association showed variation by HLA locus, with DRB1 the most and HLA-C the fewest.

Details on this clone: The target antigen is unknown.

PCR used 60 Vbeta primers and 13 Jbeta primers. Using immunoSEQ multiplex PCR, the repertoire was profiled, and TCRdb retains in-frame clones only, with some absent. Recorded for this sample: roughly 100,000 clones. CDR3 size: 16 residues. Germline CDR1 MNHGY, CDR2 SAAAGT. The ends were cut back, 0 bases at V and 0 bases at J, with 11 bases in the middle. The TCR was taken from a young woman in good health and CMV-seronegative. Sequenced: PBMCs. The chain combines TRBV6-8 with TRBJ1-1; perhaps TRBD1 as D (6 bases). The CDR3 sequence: CASSYSTWTVNTEAFF. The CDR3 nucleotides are TGTGCCAGCAGTTACTCGACTTGGACAGTGAACACTGAAGCTTTCTTT.